This is a list of T cell receptor beta chains from one sample in a study of cytomegalovirus exposure and HLA in healthy donors. Here immunoSEQ multiplex PCR was the method, and the copy in TCRdb shows in-frame clones only, minus some. The profile covers fewer than 200,000 clones, with around 79% appearing a single time and roughly 6% taken by the ten largest. Sequencing was carried out using PBMCs. The receptors here all came from a man between 40 and 49 years old in good health and CMV-seropositive. The CDR3 runs from the conserved cysteine through the conserved F or W. A D gene is named only where the DNA matches it firmly. Clone size is not always given. Where it is, it says once, few, many or a class for expanded clones.

v_call: TRBV23-1
cdr3_length: 18
clone_size: -
d_call: TRBD1
j_call: TRBJ1-5
cdr3_aa: CASSQSYPGQKKNQPQHF
cdr3_nt: TGCGCCAGCAGTCAATCCTACCCGGGACAGAAAAAAAATCAGCCCCAGCATTTT

v_call: TRBV6-1
cdr3_length: 15
clone_size: -
d_call: TRBD1
j_call: TRBJ2-3
cdr3_aa: CASRTGTGYTDTQYF
cdr3_nt: TGTGCCAGCAGAACCGGGACAGGGTACACAGATACGCAGTATTTT

v_call: TRBV7-9
cdr3_length: 14
clone_size: -
d_call: -
j_call: TRBJ1-1
cdr3_aa: CASSLTQGSTEAFF
cdr3_nt: TGTGCCAGCAGCCTTACTCAGGGAAGCACTGAAGCTTTCTTT

v_call: TRBV29-1
cdr3_length: 16
clone_size: -
d_call: TRBD2
j_call: TRBJ2-1
cdr3_aa: CSVGKLAGPNYNEQFF
cdr3_nt: TGCAGCGTTGGGAAACTAGCGGGACCAAACTACAATGAGCAGTTCTTC

v_call: TRBV19
cdr3_length: 17
clone_size: -
d_call: TRBD2
j_call: TRBJ2-7
cdr3_aa: CASRGPGTSGTSCEQYF
cdr3_nt: TGTGCCAGTAGGGGACCCGGGACTAGCGGGACCTCCTGCGAGCAGTACTTC

v_call: TRBV11-3
cdr3_length: 16
clone_size: -
d_call: TRBD2
j_call: TRBJ2-7
cdr3_aa: CASSLDRTSVSYEQYF
cdr3_nt: TGTGCCAGCAGCTTAGATAGAACTAGCGTCTCCTACGAGCAGTACTTC

v_call: TRBV10-2
cdr3_length: 14
clone_size: -
d_call: TRBD2
j_call: TRBJ2-4
cdr3_aa: CATGTSGAKNIQYF
cdr3_nt: TGCGCCACCGGGACTAGCGGGGCGAAAAACATTCAGTACTTC

v_call: TRBV5-1
cdr3_length: 15
clone_size: -
d_call: TRBD1
j_call: TRBJ2-1
cdr3_aa: CASSRRTGPYNEQFF
cdr3_nt: TGCGCCAGCAGCAGGAGGACAGGACCCTACAATGAGCAGTTCTTC

v_call: TRBV4-1
cdr3_length: 13
clone_size: once
d_call: -
j_call: TRBJ2-2
cdr3_aa: CAIGDSNTGELFF
cdr3_nt: TGCGCCATCGGGGATTCGAACACCGGGGAGCTATTTTTT

v_call: TRBV9
cdr3_length: 18
clone_size: -
d_call: TRBD2
j_call: TRBJ2-3
cdr3_aa: CASSVGRGAGTSTDTQYF
cdr3_nt: TGTGCCAGCAGCGTAGGTAGAGGAGCGGGGACTAGCACAGATACGCAGTATTTT

v_call: TRBV28
cdr3_length: 19
clone_size: -
d_call: TRBD1
j_call: TRBJ1-3
cdr3_aa: CASSPNRQGVSWKGNTIYF
cdr3_nt: TGTGCCAGCAGTCCCAACCGACAGGGAGTGAGTTGGAAAGGAAACACCATATATTTT

v_call: TRBV5-4
cdr3_length: 15
clone_size: once
d_call: TRBD1
j_call: TRBJ1-2
cdr3_aa: CASSSRQGARYGYTF
cdr3_nt: TGTGCCAGCAGCTCCCGACAGGGGGCAAGGTATGGCTACACCTTC

v_call: TRBV14
cdr3_length: 13
clone_size: -
d_call: -
j_call: TRBJ1-2
cdr3_aa: CASSQGSSYGYTF
cdr3_nt: TGTGCCAGCAGCCAAGGTAGCAGCTATGGCTACACCTTC

v_call: TRBV27
cdr3_length: 14
clone_size: once
d_call: TRBD1
j_call: TRBJ2-4
cdr3_aa: CASSPRTGGNIQYF
cdr3_nt: TGTGCCAGCAGTCCGAGGACAGGGGGAAACATTCAGTACTTC

v_call: TRBV7-9
cdr3_length: 15
clone_size: -
d_call: -
j_call: TRBJ2-3
cdr3_aa: CSSSASNWYLDTQYF
cdr3_nt: TGTTCCAGCAGCGCCTCGAACTGGTACCTAGATACGCAGTATTTT

v_call: TRBV6-5
cdr3_length: 16
clone_size: -
d_call: -
j_call: TRBJ2-7
cdr3_aa: CASSYSPAGTSYEQYF
cdr3_nt: TGTGCCAGCAGTTACTCGCCGGCGGGAACCTCCTACGAGCAGTACTTC

v_call: TRBV19
cdr3_length: 17
clone_size: -
d_call: TRBD2
j_call: TRBJ2-1
cdr3_aa: CASSIDRAGGGFNEQFF
cdr3_nt: TGTGCCAGTAGTATAGATAGAGCGGGAGGGGGTTTCAATGAGCAGTTCTTC

v_call: TRBV2
cdr3_length: 14
clone_size: -
d_call: -
j_call: TRBJ1-2
cdr3_aa: CASSVGPVGYGYTF
cdr3_nt: TGTGCCAGCAGTGTGGGCCCGGTGGGCTATGGCTACACCTTC

v_call: TRBV2
cdr3_length: 14
clone_size: -
d_call: TRBD2
j_call: TRBJ2-5
cdr3_aa: CASSDGRGVETQYF
cdr3_nt: TGTGCCAGCAGTGACGGGAGGGGTGTAGAGACCCAGTACTTC

v_call: TRBV18
cdr3_length: 15
clone_size: -
d_call: -
j_call: TRBJ2-7
cdr3_aa: CASSPGTQAAYEQYF
cdr3_nt: TGTGCCAGCTCACCCGGGACACAAGCGGCCTACGAGCAGTACTTC

v_call: TRBV21-1
cdr3_length: 14
clone_size: -
d_call: -
j_call: TRBJ1-5
cdr3_aa: CASSNMKLNQPQHF
cdr3_nt: TGTGCCAGCAGCAATATGAAGCTCAATCAGCCCCAGCATTTT

v_call: TRBV19
cdr3_length: 15
clone_size: -
d_call: -
j_call: TRBJ2-5
cdr3_aa: CASSIAVLGGETQYF
cdr3_nt: TGTGCCAGTAGTATAGCCGTCTTAGGAGGGGAGACCCAGTACTTC

v_call: TRBV18
cdr3_length: 13
clone_size: -
d_call: TRBD1
j_call: TRBJ1-1
cdr3_aa: CASSLDRVSEAFF
cdr3_nt: TGTGCCAGCTCACTGGACAGGGTCTCTGAAGCTTTCTTT

v_call: TRBV28
cdr3_length: 15
clone_size: -
d_call: TRBD2
j_call: TRBJ2-1
cdr3_aa: CASSFIWGGNNEQFF
cdr3_nt: TGTGCCAGCAGTTTTATTTGGGGAGGGAACAATGAGCAGTTCTTC

v_call: TRBV28
cdr3_length: 17
clone_size: -
d_call: -
j_call: TRBJ2-7
cdr3_aa: CASSLSRWGGSLDEQYF
cdr3_nt: TGTGCCAGCAGTTTATCTAGGTGGGGGGGCTCTTTGGACGAGCAGTACTTC

v_call: TRBV20-1
cdr3_length: 11
clone_size: once
d_call: -
j_call: TRBJ1-4
cdr3_aa: CSASRVEKLFF
cdr3_nt: TGCAGTGCTAGCAGGGTTGAAAAACTGTTTTTT

v_call: TRBV19
cdr3_length: 15
clone_size: once
d_call: -
j_call: TRBJ2-2
cdr3_aa: CASSIPSSVTGELFF
cdr3_nt: TGTGCCAGTAGTATTCCCTCTAGCGTAACCGGGGAGCTGTTTTTT

v_call: TRBV6-5
cdr3_length: 14
clone_size: -
d_call: -
j_call: TRBJ1-4
cdr3_aa: CASSPDHTGEKLFF
cdr3_nt: TGTGCCAGCAGCCCTGACCACACGGGTGAAAAACTGTTTTTT

v_call: TRBV5-3
cdr3_length: 20
clone_size: once
d_call: TRBD2
j_call: TRBJ2-7
cdr3_aa: CARSSNPPGLAKETSYEQYF
cdr3_nt: TGTGCCAGAAGCAGCAACCCCCCGGGACTAGCGAAAGAAACTTCCTACGAGCAGTACTTC

v_call: TRBV7-6
cdr3_length: 15
clone_size: -
d_call: TRBD2
j_call: TRBJ2-7
cdr3_aa: CASSLVAGGPYEQYF
cdr3_nt: TGTGCCAGCAGCTTAGTAGCGGGAGGGCCCTACGAGCAGTACTTC

v_call: TRBV7-9
cdr3_length: 14
clone_size: -
d_call: -
j_call: TRBJ1-2
cdr3_aa: CASSLAASFFGYTF
cdr3_nt: TGTGCCAGCAGCTTAGCAGCCTCCTTTTTTGGCTACACCTTC

v_call: TRBV6-6
cdr3_length: 15
clone_size: few
d_call: -
j_call: TRBJ2-7
cdr3_aa: CASSYGSGQTYEQYF
cdr3_nt: TGTGCCAGCAGTTACGGGTCAGGACAGACCTACGAGCAGTACTTC

v_call: TRBV27
cdr3_length: 14
clone_size: -
d_call: TRBD1
j_call: TRBJ1-1
cdr3_aa: CASSLSTGVTEAFF
cdr3_nt: TGTGCCAGCAGTTTATCGACAGGGGTGACTGAAGCTTTCTTT

v_call: TRBV2
cdr3_length: 14
clone_size: -
d_call: -
j_call: TRBJ1-5
cdr3_aa: CASKGTSSNQPQHF
cdr3_nt: TGTGCCAGCAAAGGGACAAGTAGCAATCAGCCCCAGCATTTT

v_call: TRBV29-1
cdr3_length: 12
clone_size: -
d_call: -
j_call: TRBJ1-1
cdr3_aa: CSAATGPSRAFF
cdr3_nt: TGCAGCGCCGCAACAGGGCCGTCTCGAGCTTTCTTT

v_call: TRBV9
cdr3_length: 15
clone_size: -
d_call: TRBD2
j_call: TRBJ2-3
cdr3_aa: CASGKGGSMADTQYF
cdr3_nt: TGTGCCAGCGGGAAGGGCGGGAGTATGGCAGATACGCAGTATTTT